The T cell receptor beta chain described here comes from a study of breast tumors, draining lymph nodes, adjacent tissues (dated by TCRdb to 2016 to 2017). Turning to the overall study: The study compared TCR beta repertoires across tumor, adjacent nontumor tissue and axillary lymph nodes from breast cancer patients. In human breast cancer, the study set out to assess how tumor, surrounding tissue and draining lymph node repertoires relate to one another and whether T cells might be exchanged between them. Points the paper makes about the study in general: The data were judged consistent with most tumor T cells deriving from the lymph node and then expanding within tumor tissue. The similarity between tumor and nontumor tissue repertoires was significantly greater in luminal-like breast cancer than in basal-like breast cancer. The study presented the conclusion that tumor T cells originate in lymph nodes as consistent with a hypothesis, not as something directly demonstrated. T-cell repertoire diversity in tumors was found to be lower than in lymph nodes but higher than in nontumor tissue, and preferential V and J gene usage was observed.

The sequencer listed for this sample is Illumina HiSeq 2000. TCR beta chain libraries were generated by multiplex PCR amplification. The amplified TCR beta chain products were analyzed by high-throughput sequencing. Using fastp trimming at Q25 and MiXCR clonotype assembly, TCRdb reanalyzed the public sequencing data and kept in-frame beta chains. Rows merge per CDR3 protein into single entries with the most common DNA and genes. Present in this sample are roughly 70,000 distinct CDR3 sequences, roughly two fifths of which were seen just once. Over 7.5% of the sample belongs to the ten largest clones. CDR1 and CDR2 were assigned from the germline V gene as SGHTS and YDEGEE. The CDR3 has 13 residues if both end residues are counted. Only CDR3 DNA is held: 39 bases, read in frame from base 1. Deletion took 2 bases off V and 6 bases off J, with a span of 11 bases between the germline ends. This clonotype was found a few times. What antigen it recognizes has not been identified. One base away lies a much larger clone, so this may be a sequencing read error. Here the CDR3 omits its conserved ending phenylalanine or tryptophan, so a read error is the likely source.

Specimen: breast tumor tissue. The sequence was collected from a female donor with breast cancer. Some clones in this sample may be carry-over from other donors' samples. Recombination linked TRBV5-8 to TRBJ1-2; TRBD1 might be the D gene, on 5 matching bases. This receptor carries the CDR3 CASSFGGDHGYTL. The DNA sequence reads TGTGCCAGCAGCTTTGGAGGGGATCATGGCTACACCCTC.